These T cell receptor beta chains were read from a single sample in a study of T cells after yellow fever vaccination. TCRdb re-derived calls from the 5' RACE reads in MiXCR, one entry per CDR3 protein. The sample consists of 550,000 or so distinct CDR3 sequences, under 25% of them appearing once. Sample: PBMCs, taken 15 days after the yellow fever booster vaccination. These receptors were collected from a young man who received the YFV17D yellow fever vaccine. Both conserved end residues are part of each CDR3. Fields, in order: clone size, V gene, CDR3 length, J gene, D gene, CDR3 DNA, CDR3 protein. A D gene is named only where the DNA matches it firmly. The listing skips clone size in some rows; elsewhere it reads once, few, many or a size class.

abundance: few; v_gene: TRBV10-3; len: 14; j_gene: TRBJ2-7; d_gene: -; CDR3nt: TGTGCCATAGCCAGGGTTAGCGGATCCTACGAGCAGTACTTC; CDR3aa: CAIARVSGSYEQYF
abundance: few; v_gene: TRBV5-6; len: 15; j_gene: TRBJ2-1; d_gene: TRBD1; CDR3nt: TGTGCCAGCAGCCACAGGGACAGGTACGACCCGGGGCAGTTCTTC; CDR3aa: CASSHRDRYDPGQFF
abundance: -; v_gene: TRBV20-1; len: 14; j_gene: TRBJ2-7; d_gene: TRBD2; CDR3nt: TGCAGTGCTGGGGTAGCGGGAGGGGCCTACGAGCAGTACTTC; CDR3aa: CSAGVAGGAYEQYF
abundance: few; v_gene: TRBV29-1; len: 11; j_gene: TRBJ1-2; d_gene: -; CDR3nt: TGCAGCGTTGAGGCCGGCGCGGGCTACACCTTC; CDR3aa: CSVEAGAGYTF
abundance: few; v_gene: TRBV9; len: 15; j_gene: TRBJ2-4; d_gene: TRBD2; CDR3nt: TGTGCCAGCAGCGTAGATCCTAGCGGGAGGAACATTCAGTACTTC; CDR3aa: CASSVDPSGRNIQYF
abundance: -; v_gene: TRBV25-1; len: 14; j_gene: TRBJ2-3; d_gene: -; CDR3nt: TGTGCCAGCAGTGAATACGCTACAACTCCTCCGCAGTATTTT; CDR3aa: CASSEYATTPPQYF
abundance: -; v_gene: TRBV9; len: 17; j_gene: TRBJ2-1; d_gene: -; CDR3nt: TGTGCCAGCAGCGTTGAACCGGGAGTGGGGTTCTACAATGAGCAGTTCTTC; CDR3aa: CASSVEPGVGFYNEQFF
abundance: -; v_gene: TRBV6-5; len: 13; j_gene: TRBJ2-7; d_gene: -; CDR3nt: TGTGCCAGCAGTTCCGCTGGGCCAGACGAGCAGTACTTC; CDR3aa: CASSSAGPDEQYF
abundance: few; v_gene: TRBV12-3/TRBV12-4; len: 15; j_gene: TRBJ2-2; d_gene: TRBD1; CDR3nt: TGTGCCAGCAGCCCCGGGACAGGGTGGACCGGGGAGCTGTTTTTT; CDR3aa: CASSPGTGWTGELFF
abundance: -; v_gene: TRBV20-1; len: 12; j_gene: TRBJ1-1; d_gene: -; CDR3nt: TGCAGTGCTAGGGGCAGCCTCCGGGTAGCTTTCTTT; CDR3aa: CSARGSLRVAFF
abundance: -; v_gene: TRBV6-5; len: 16; j_gene: TRBJ1-4; d_gene: -; CDR3nt: TGTGCCAGCAGTTACTCGAGTGTTGGGATGTACGAAAAACTGTTTTTT; CDR3aa: CASSYSSVGMYEKLFF
abundance: few; v_gene: TRBV29-1; len: 14; j_gene: TRBJ2-1; d_gene: -; CDR3nt: TGCAGCGTGGTGAGAGGGATGGGATACAATGAGCAGTTCTTC; CDR3aa: CSVVRGMGYNEQFF
abundance: -; v_gene: TRBV12-3/TRBV12-4; len: 12; j_gene: TRBJ2-3; d_gene: TRBD1; CDR3nt: TGTGCCAGCAGTTTGGACAGGGGATCGGAGTATTTT; CDR3aa: CASSLDRGSEYF
abundance: -; v_gene: TRBV27; len: 16; j_gene: TRBJ2-4; d_gene: TRBD1; CDR3nt: TGTGCCAGCAGTCGTGGGACAGCCCCAGCAAAAAACATTCAGTACTTC; CDR3aa: CASSRGTAPAKNIQYF
abundance: few; v_gene: TRBV18; len: 15; j_gene: TRBJ2-2; d_gene: -; CDR3nt: TGTGCCAGCTCACCACCGGCGCCGGGCACCGGGGAGCTGTTTTTT; CDR3aa: CASSPPAPGTGELFF
abundance: -; v_gene: TRBV7-9; len: 12; j_gene: TRBJ2-7; d_gene: -; CDR3nt: TGTGCCAGCGAACAGATAAGCTACGAGCAGTACTTC; CDR3aa: CASEQISYEQYF
abundance: few; v_gene: TRBV19; len: 14; j_gene: TRBJ2-1; d_gene: -; CDR3nt: TGTGCCAGTAGTACCCGTGGGGGGCATAATGAGCAGTTCTTC; CDR3aa: CASSTRGGHNEQFF
abundance: -; v_gene: TRBV12-3/TRBV12-4; len: 13; j_gene: TRBJ2-5; d_gene: -; CDR3nt: TGTGCCAGCACTCCGGACAGCCCGGGGACCCAGTACTTC; CDR3aa: CASTPDSPGTQYF
abundance: -; v_gene: TRBV3-1; len: 17; j_gene: TRBJ2-2; d_gene: TRBD2; CDR3nt: TGTGCCAGCAGCCAAAGATTACTAGCGGAAAACACCGGGGAGCTGTTTTTT; CDR3aa: CASSQRLLAENTGELFF
abundance: -; v_gene: TRBV9; len: 14; j_gene: TRBJ2-7; d_gene: -; CDR3nt: TGTGCCAGCAGCCTACCCGCACAGGGATCCGAGCAGTACTTC; CDR3aa: CASSLPAQGSEQYF
abundance: once; v_gene: TRBV15; len: 14; j_gene: TRBJ2-5; d_gene: -; CDR3nt: TGTGCCACCAGCAAGGGTCAGGGGCAAGAGACCCAGTACTTC; CDR3aa: CATSKGQGQETQYF
abundance: few; v_gene: TRBV9; len: 14; j_gene: TRBJ2-1; d_gene: TRBD2; CDR3nt: TGTGCCAGCAGCGTAGCGGGAGGGGACAATGAGCAGTTCTTC; CDR3aa: CASSVAGGDNEQFF
abundance: few; v_gene: TRBV29-1; len: 14; j_gene: TRBJ1-4; d_gene: TRBD1; CDR3nt: TGCAGCGTCCGAGGGCACAGGGGGAATGAAAAACTGTTTTTT; CDR3aa: CSVRGHRGNEKLFF
abundance: -; v_gene: TRBV7-9; len: 17; j_gene: TRBJ2-3; d_gene: TRBD2; CDR3nt: TGTGCCAGCAGCTCGGCCGGGACTAGCTCCCACACAGATACGCAGTATTTT; CDR3aa: CASSSAGTSSHTDTQYF
abundance: -; v_gene: TRBV4-3; len: 14; j_gene: TRBJ2-2; d_gene: -; CDR3nt: TGCGCCAGCAGCCAAGGTGACCGCTCCGGGGAGCTGTTTTTT; CDR3aa: CASSQGDRSGELFF
abundance: few; v_gene: TRBV20-1; len: 14; j_gene: TRBJ2-2; d_gene: -; CDR3nt: TGCAGTGCGAAACAGGGAGGGAACACCGGGGAGCTGTTTTTT; CDR3aa: CSAKQGGNTGELFF
abundance: few; v_gene: TRBV6-1; len: 15; j_gene: TRBJ2-3; d_gene: TRBD2; CDR3nt: TGTGCCAGCAGTACCGGGACTAGCGGGGCAGATACGCAGTATTTT; CDR3aa: CASSTGTSGADTQYF